This is a list of T cell receptor beta chains from one sample in a study of T cell clusters in autoimmune cytopenias. TCRdb reprocessed the multiplex PCR reads; each CDR3 protein has one entry and no DNA is given. In all, the sample yields 5,500 to 8,500 distinct CDR3 sequences. The sequencing sample was made of peripheral blood. These receptors were taken from a human donor with an autoimmune cytopenia or autoimmune hepatitis (not recorded which). Each CDR3 is given with its conserved first and last residue. Clone size is shown for a subset of rows, as once, few, many or a class of expanded clone.

CASSQDSSGANVLTF,TRBV5-4,medium-sized,TRBJ2-6
CSAVPRDSNQPQHF,TRBV20-1,-,TRBJ1-5
CASSFSGGNEQFF,TRBV12-3/TRBV12-4,-,TRBJ2-1
CASSEGGWGNQPQHF,TRBV6-1,-,TRBJ1-5
CSVEKQTYNEQFF,TRBV29-1,medium-sized,TRBJ2-1
CSALTSERGYNEQFF,TRBV20-1,-,TRBJ2-1
CSVVTGERANTIYF,TRBV29-1,large,TRBJ1-3
CASSDSRLAPAGELFF,TRBV6-4,-,TRBJ2-2
CSVDVGGSRYEQYF,TRBV29-1,medium-sized,TRBJ2-7
CAISIPGQGSTEAFF,TRBV12-3/TRBV12-4,-,TRBJ1-1
CAISESAGARNYEQYF,TRBV10-3,-,TRBJ2-7
CSAGGGSRGGYTF,TRBV29-1,-,TRBJ1-2
CSGFLTDTQYF,TRBV29-1,medium-sized,TRBJ2-3
CASREGSLYGYTF,TRBV27,-,TRBJ1-2
CAWITHGGGEQYF,TRBV30,-,TRBJ2-7
CAWSRLAGITDTQYF,TRBV30,-,TRBJ2-3
CASSLNRVTDTQYF,TRBV11-1,-,TRBJ2-3
CASRKTDHNEKLFF,TRBV6-5,-,TRBJ1-4
CASSFSATVWPQHF,TRBV27,-,TRBJ1-5
CSAEKQGGFSTGELFF,TRBV20-1,-,TRBJ2-2
CASSFGSGTDTQYF,TRBV5-1,-,TRBJ2-3
CSAEKSGVYGYTF,TRBV29-1,medium-sized,TRBJ1-2
CASGPGQGANGELFF,TRBV6-5,medium-sized,TRBJ2-2
CATQRAGTGNEQYF,TRBV10-3,-,TRBJ2-7
CASSYGQGYEKLFF,TRBV27,-,TRBJ1-4
CASSLDAGRADTQYF,TRBV5-6,medium-sized,TRBJ2-3
CASSPQGAYEQYF,TRBV18,-,TRBJ2-7
CATSKSPTSNEYF,TRBV15,medium-sized,TRBJ2-7
CASSLGETNTEAFF,TRBV5-1,-,TRBJ1-1
CASSGGNTEAFF,TRBV6-6,medium-sized,TRBJ1-1
CASSPRGHSGANVLTF,TRBV18,-,TRBJ2-6
CASRGLFNYGYTF,TRBV6-6,-,TRBJ1-2
CSVVLRAVGGGGEKKENQDF,TRBV29-1,-,TRBJ2-5